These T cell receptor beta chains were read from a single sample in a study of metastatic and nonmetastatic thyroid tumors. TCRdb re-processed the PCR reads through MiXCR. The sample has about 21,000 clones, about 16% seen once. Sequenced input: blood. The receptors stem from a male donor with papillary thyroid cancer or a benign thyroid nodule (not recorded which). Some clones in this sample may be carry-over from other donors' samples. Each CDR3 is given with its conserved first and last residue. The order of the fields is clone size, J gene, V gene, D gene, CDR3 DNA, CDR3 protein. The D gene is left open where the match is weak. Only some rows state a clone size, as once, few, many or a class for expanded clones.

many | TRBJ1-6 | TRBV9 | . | TGTGCCAGCAGCTTCTTCGAAGGAGGGAATTCACCCCTCCACTTT | CASSFFEGGNSPLHF
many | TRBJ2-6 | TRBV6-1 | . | TGTGCCAGCAGTGACTCGGACGCTCTGGGGGCCAACGTCCTGACTTTC | CASSDSDALGANVLTF
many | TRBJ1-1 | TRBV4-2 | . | TGTGCCAGCAGCCAAGATAGAGGGGCCAGGGATCACACTGAAGCTTTCTTT | CASSQDRGARDHTEAFF
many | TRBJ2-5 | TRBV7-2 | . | TGTGCCAGCAGCTTAAGGCGTTTCCAAGAGACCCAGTACTTC | CASSLRRFQETQYF
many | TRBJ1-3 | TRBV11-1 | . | TGTGCCAGCAGCTTCAGGGGCAGGGAGTCTGGAAACACCATATATTTT | CASSFRGRESGNTIYF
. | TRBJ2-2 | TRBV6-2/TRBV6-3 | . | TGTGCCAGCAGTTTTTGGGGGCTTAGTTATACCGGGGAGCTGTTTTTT | CASSFWGLSYTGELFF
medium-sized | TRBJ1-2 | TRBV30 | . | TGTGCCTGGAGTCTGATCCCCTTCTATGGCTACACCTTC | CAWSLIPFYGYTF
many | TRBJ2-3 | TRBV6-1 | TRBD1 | TGTGCCAGCAGTGAAGCGACAGGGGCAGATACGCAGTATTTT | CASSEATGADTQYF
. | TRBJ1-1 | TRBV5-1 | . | TGCGCCAGCACCCAAAAGCCCCAAGGGTTGAACACTGAAGCTTTCTTT | CASTQKPQGLNTEAFF
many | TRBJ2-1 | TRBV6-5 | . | TGTGCCAGCAGTTACTCTGCTCAGTTGGCTCAGCAGTTCTTC | CASSYSAQLAQQFF
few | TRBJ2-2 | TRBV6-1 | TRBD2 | TGTGCCAGCAGAGGACTAGCGTACACCGGGGAGCTGTTTTTT | CASRGLAYTGELFF
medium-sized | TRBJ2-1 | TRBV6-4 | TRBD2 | TGTGCCAGCAGTGACTCAGCGGGGTCCTACAATGAGCAGTTCTTC | CASSDSAGSYNEQFF
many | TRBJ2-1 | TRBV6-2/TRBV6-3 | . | TGTGCCAGCAGTTATACCCCCTCGGGCCGCGACAATGAGCAGTTCTTC | CASSYTPSGRDNEQFF
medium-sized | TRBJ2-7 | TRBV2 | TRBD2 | TGTGCCAGCAGTGTCATCTTAGGGGAGGGGGAGCAGTACTTC | CASSVILGEGEQYF
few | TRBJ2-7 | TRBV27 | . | TGTGCCAGCAGTTATGGGCCCTACGAGCAGTACTTC | CASSYGPYEQYF
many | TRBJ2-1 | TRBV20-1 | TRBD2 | TGCAGTGCTCCCCGCGCGCGGGGGGCTTCCTACAATGAGCAGTTCTTC | CSAPRARGASYNEQFF
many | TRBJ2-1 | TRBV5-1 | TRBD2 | TGCGCCAGCAGCGAGCGGGAGCTCGGATACAATGAGCAGTTCTTC | CASSERELGYNEQFF
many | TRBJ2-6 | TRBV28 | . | TGTGCCAGCAGTTTTAGTGGGGGCTCTGGGGCCAACGTCCTGACTTTC | CASSFSGGSGANVLTF
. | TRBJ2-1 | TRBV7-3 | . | TGTGCCAGCAGCTTAAAAAGTGCGGACTACTACAATGAGCAGTTCTTC | CASSLKSADYYNEQFF
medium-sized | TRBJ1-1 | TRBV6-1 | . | TGTGCCATCCCCCGGGAAGCTTTCTTT | CAIPREAFF
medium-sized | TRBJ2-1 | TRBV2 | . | TGTGCCAGCTCCTGGAGTAACAATGAGCAGTTCTTC | CASSWSNNEQFF
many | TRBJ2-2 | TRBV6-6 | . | TGTGCCAGCAGTTACAGATATGTGTTCCCGGCGGGCCAAAGTGACGGGGAGCTGTTTTTT | CASSYRYVFPAGQSDGELFF
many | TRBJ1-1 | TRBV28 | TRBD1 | TGTGCCAGCAGCGACAGGGGCACTGAAGCTTTCTTT | CASSDRGTEAFF